This T cell receptor (beta chain) stems from a study of blood T cell repertoires in COVID-19. Study details: Sites across the United States, Italy and Spain contributed samples from acute and convalescent COVID-19. The cDNA or gDNA used as material had been derived from T cells, B-cell-depleted T cells, or PBMCs.

The method was immunoSEQ multiplex PCR; TCRdb's version includes in-frame clones alone and lacks a portion of them. The top ten hold about an eighth of the sample, which has about 74,000 clones, roughly three quarters seen once. This CDR3 is 16 amino acids long. Germline CDR1 and CDR2: MDHEN and SYDVKM. With V trimmed by 5 bases and J by 4 bases, 8 bases remained unmatched. The chain employs TRBV28 and TRBJ1-5, with TRBD1 matching 10 bases. This TCR derives from a human donor in a cohort sampled during active COVID-19. The sample was peripheral blood. The chain's CDR3 is CASSPFGQGGNQPQHF. CDR3 DNA: TGTGCCAGCAGTCCCTTCGGACAGGGGGGGAATCAGCCCCAGCATTTT.